Sequencing of this T cell receptor (beta chain) was carried out in a study of shared clonotypes between healthy human individuals. Findings and caveats of the study: Only blood samples were collected, and tissue repertoires likely differ.

As regards this clone: The antigen remains undetermined.

Trimming took 0 bases from V and 4 from J, leaving 13 bases between them. The CDR3 spans 16 residues. Germline CDR1 reads SGDLS; CDR2 reads YYNGEE. Generated by immunoSEQ multiplex PCR, the TCRdb table keeps only in-frame clones and is missing some. The profile shows around 600,000 clones, approximately 95% of them singletons. Naive CD8 cells were CD45RO-negative, positively selected for CCR7, excluding terminally differentiated effector memory CD45RA+ cells. All of the donors resided in Nashville, Tennessee, and each was a Caucasian adult. The TCR sequence derives from a woman younger than 45 in good health. Specimen: naive CD8+ T cells sorted from blood. The rearrangement links TRBV9 to TRBJ2-2; D remains unclear. CDR3 region: CASSVEGGDGTGELFF. The CDR3 DNA reads TGTGCCAGCAGCGTAGAAGGTGGCGATGGCACCGGGGAGCTGTTTTTT. Together with reference TRBV9 and TRBJ2-2, the CDR3 gives the full variable domain: DSGVTQTPKHLITATGQRVTLRCSPRSGDLSVYWYQQSLDQGLQFLIQYYNGEERAKGNILERFSAQQFPDLHSELNLSSLELGDSALYFCASSVEGGDGTGELFFGEGSRLTVL.